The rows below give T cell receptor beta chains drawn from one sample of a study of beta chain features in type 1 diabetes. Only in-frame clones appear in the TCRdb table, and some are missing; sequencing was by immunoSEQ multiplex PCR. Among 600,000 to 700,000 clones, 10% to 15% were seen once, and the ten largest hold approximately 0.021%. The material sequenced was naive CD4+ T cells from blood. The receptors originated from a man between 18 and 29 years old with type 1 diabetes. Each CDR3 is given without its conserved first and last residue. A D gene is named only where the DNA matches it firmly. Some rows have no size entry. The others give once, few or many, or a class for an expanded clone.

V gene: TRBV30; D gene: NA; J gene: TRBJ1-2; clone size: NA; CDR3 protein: AWTALTGWRYT
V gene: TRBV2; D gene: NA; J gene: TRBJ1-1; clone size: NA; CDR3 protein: ASSDLGTPNTEAF
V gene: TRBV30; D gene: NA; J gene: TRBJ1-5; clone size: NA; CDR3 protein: AWSVLQGGQPQH
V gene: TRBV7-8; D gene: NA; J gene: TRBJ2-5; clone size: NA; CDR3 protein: ASTVTGLDRETQY
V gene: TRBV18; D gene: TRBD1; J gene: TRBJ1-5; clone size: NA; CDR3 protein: ASSTGVDQPQH
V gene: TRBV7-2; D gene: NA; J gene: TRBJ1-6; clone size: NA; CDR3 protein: ASSPRSSYNSPLH
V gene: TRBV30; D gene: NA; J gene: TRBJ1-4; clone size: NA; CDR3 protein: AWSVLGPLGEKLF
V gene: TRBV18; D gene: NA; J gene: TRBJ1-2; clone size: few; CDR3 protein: ASSPSQDLYGYT
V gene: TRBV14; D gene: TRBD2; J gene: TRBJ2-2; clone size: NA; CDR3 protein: ASSQVPAGTGELF
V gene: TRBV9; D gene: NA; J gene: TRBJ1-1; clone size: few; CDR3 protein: ASSVVGGETEAF
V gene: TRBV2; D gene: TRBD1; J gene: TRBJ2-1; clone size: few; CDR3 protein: ASTPTGGTYNEQF
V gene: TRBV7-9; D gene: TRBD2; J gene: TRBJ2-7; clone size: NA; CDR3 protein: ASSPSGGFSGEQY
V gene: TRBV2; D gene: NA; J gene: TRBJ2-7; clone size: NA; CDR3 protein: ASLSYEQY
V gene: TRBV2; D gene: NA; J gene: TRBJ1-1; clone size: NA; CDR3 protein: ASSLARGVNTEAF
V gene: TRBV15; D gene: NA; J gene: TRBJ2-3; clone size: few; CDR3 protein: ATSDWDQGIGDTQY
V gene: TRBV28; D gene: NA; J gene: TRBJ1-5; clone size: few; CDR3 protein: ASRRDLNQPQH
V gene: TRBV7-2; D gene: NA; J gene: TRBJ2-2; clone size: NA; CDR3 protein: ASSPRDRVGTGELF
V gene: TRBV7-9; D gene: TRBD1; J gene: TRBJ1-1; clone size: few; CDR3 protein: ASSQTGTGFGNTEAF
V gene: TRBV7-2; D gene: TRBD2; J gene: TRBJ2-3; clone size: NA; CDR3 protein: ASSSGTSGDTDTQY
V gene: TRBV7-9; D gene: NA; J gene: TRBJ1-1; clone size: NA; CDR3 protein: ASSPRAADTEAF
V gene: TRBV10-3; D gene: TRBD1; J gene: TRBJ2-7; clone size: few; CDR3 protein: AISGGQGYYEQY
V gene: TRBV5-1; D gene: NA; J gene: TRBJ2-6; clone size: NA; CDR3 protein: ASSLSHGQSSSGANVLT
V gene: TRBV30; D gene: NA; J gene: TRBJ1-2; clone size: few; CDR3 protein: AWSVGIIRGYT
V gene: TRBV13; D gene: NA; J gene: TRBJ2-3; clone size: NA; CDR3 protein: ASSQGEGVTDTQY
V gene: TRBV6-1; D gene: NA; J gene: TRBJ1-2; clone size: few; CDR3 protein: ASSEATYT
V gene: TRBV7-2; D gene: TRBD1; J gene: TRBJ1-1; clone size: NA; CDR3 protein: ASNLGQENTEAF
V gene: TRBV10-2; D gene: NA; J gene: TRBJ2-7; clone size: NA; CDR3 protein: ASSDSGQSS
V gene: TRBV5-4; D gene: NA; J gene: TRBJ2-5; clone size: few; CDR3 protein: ASSALAVETQY
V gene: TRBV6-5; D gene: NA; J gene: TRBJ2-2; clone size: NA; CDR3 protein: ASSHGLTGELF
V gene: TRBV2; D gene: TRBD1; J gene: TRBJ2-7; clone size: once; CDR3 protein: ASRSGTEAYEQY
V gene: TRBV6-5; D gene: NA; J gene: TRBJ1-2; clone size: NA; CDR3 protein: ASRQGSGYT
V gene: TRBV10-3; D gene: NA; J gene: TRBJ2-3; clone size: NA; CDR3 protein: AISESPAGPSTDTQY
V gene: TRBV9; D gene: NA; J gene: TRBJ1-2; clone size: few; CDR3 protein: ASSVVQGGGYT
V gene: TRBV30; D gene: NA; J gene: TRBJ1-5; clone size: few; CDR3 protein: AWQGTSNQPQH
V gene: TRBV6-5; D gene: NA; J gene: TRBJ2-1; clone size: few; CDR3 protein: ASSYPRNSYNEQF
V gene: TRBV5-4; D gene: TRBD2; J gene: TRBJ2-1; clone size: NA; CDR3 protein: ASSPEVSGGANEQF
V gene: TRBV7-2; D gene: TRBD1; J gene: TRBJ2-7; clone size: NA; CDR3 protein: ASSPRGQEDYEQY
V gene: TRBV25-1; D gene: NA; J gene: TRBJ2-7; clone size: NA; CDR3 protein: ASTRDDGYEQY
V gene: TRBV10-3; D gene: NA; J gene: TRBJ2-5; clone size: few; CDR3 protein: AISVGVQGETQY
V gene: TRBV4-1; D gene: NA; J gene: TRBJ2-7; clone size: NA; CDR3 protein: ASSQHIGRGSYEQY
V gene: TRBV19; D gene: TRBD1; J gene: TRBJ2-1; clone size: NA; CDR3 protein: ASSIDQTGGGRTPF
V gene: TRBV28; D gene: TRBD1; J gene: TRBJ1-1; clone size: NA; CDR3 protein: ASSPGTANTEAF
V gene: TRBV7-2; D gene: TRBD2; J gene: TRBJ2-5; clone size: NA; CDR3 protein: ASSDRGLGGETQY